This T cell receptor beta chain was documented in a study of identical twins. TCRdb itself ran the 5' RACE reads through MiXCR, one entry per CDR3 protein. The sample includes 150,000 or so distinct CDR3 sequences, under 4.5% of them seen just once. The CDR3 is made up of 14 amino acids. Looked up from germline, CDR1 is MNHEY and CDR2 is SMNVEV (reference sequence). Trimming took off 9 bases at V and 0 bases at J, with 12 bases between the two ends. There are many counts of this clonotype. Input material: memory T cells sorted from blood. The sequence came from a man younger than 30 in good health. V gene TRBV27 combines with J gene TRBJ1-5; D unresolved. The CDR3 here is CASRPVYSNQPQHF. The CDR3 DNA reads as TGTGCCAGTCGCCCGGTGTATAGCAATCAGCCCCAGCATTTT.